Shown below are 30 T cell receptor beta chains from a single sample sequenced in a study of blood T cell repertoires in COVID-19. Repertoires were generated with immunoSEQ multiplex PCR, while TCRdb's copy carries only in-frame clones and drops some. The sample lists a few hundred thousand clones; roughly 90% were seen once. The sequencing input was PBMCs or T cells enriched from blood (not recorded which). These receptors were taken from a woman between 35 and 50 years old who had recovered from COVID-19.

The chain employs TRBV6-5 and TRBJ2-7; TRBD1 aligns across 8 bases. V shed 5 bases, J shed 1 base, and the junction held 7 bases outside the gene matches. There are 15 residues in the CDR3. Germline CDR1 and CDR2: MNHEY and SVGAGI. CDR3 amino acids: CASSRGQGVSYEQYF. CDR3 nucleotide sequence: TGTGCCAGCAGTCGCGGACAGGGCGTATCCTACGAGCAGTACTTC.

This clone was observed a single time. This chain uses TRBV7-2 with TRBJ2-1; no reliable D call. The length of the CDR3 is 15 residues. Germline V gene sequence: CDR1 SGHTA, CDR2 FQGNSA. Trimming left V 1 base short and J 6 bases short, with 13 bases between. The CDR3 bases are TGTGCCAGCAGCTTAGAGTTGCCAGACACCAATGAGCAGTTCTTC. Translating it yields CASSLELPDTNEQFF. The full variable domain, with the rest looked up from reference TRBV7-2 and TRBJ2-1, is GAGVSQSPSNKVTEKGKDVELRCDPISGHTALYWYRQSLGQGLEFLIYFQGNSAPDKSGLPSDRFSAERTGGSVSTLTIQRTQQEDSAVYLCASSLELPDTNEQFFGPGTRLTVL.

The J gene is TRBJ2-7, the V gene TRBV6-5; 8 positions match TRBD2. The germline V gene has CDR1 MNHEY and CDR2 SVGAGI. CDR3 length equals 15 residues. V was clipped by 6 bases and J by 5 bases; unmatched bases: 12. This CDR3 is CASSPFVSGIHEQYF. The CDR3 DNA reads as TGTGCCAGCAGCCCCTTTGTTAGCGGGATACACGAGCAGTACTTC.

The CDR3: CASSLFSGIAKNIQYF. The CDR3 nucleotides are TGTGCCAGCAGTTTATTTAGCGGGATAGCCAAAAACATTCAGTACTTC. V gene TRBV27 combines with J gene TRBJ2-4, with TRBD2 matching over 8 bases. Per the germline V gene, CDR1 is MNHEY and CDR2 is SMNVEV (reference sequence). The CDR3 consists of 16 residues. V trimming: 1 base; J trimming: 0 bases; junction bases outside the gene matches: 2.

The V gene is TRBV4-1, the J gene TRBJ2-2; 12 nucleotides line up with TRBD2. The length of the CDR3 is 17 residues. Losses at the gene ends were 3 bases for V and 4 bases for J; bases not matched to a gene: 6. Looked up from germline, CDR1 is MGHRA and CDR2 is YSYEKL. As DNA, the CDR3 is TGCGCCAGCAGCCAGCCTAGCGGGAGGGTGATCACCGGGGAGCTGTTTTTT. This sequence encodes CASSQPSGRVITGELFF.

The CDR3 region has the DNA TGTGCCAGCAGTGAAGAGGGGACAGCTGAAGCTTTCTTT. Translated: CASSEEGTAEAFF. J is TRBJ1-1 and V is TRBV25-1; 7 bases are shared with TRBD1. Per germline, CDR1 MGHDK and CDR2 SYGVNS. V shed 2 bases and J 6 bases; nucleotides not matched to a gene: 3. The CDR3 has 13 amino acids. Drawing the rest from reference TRBV25-1 and TRBJ1-1, the complete variable domain is EADIYQTPRYLVIGTGKKITLECSQTMGHDKMYWYQQDPGMELHLIHYSYGVNSTEKGDLSSESTVSRIRTEHFPLTLESARPSHTSQYLCASSEEGTAEAFFGQGTRLTVV.

This clone showed up just once. V gene TRBV15 combines with J gene TRBJ2-3, with 11 bases identical to TRBD1. From germline, CDR1 is LNHNV and CDR2 YYDKDF (reference sequence). The length of the CDR3 is 16 residues. Germline trimming cut 5 bases from V and 12 bases from J; bases unmatched to any gene: 16. The CDR3 reads CATSGSGTGGSPLQYF. The CDR3 DNA is TGTGCCACCAGCGGATCCGGGACAGGGGGTAGTCCGCTCCAGTATTTT.

This clone was seen more than once but under ten times. This chain links TRBV6-5 with TRBJ2-7; 7 bases fit TRBD1. Trimming took 0 bases from V and 1 from J; bases not matched to a gene: 6. Per the germline V gene, CDR1 is MNHEY and CDR2 is SVGAGI. The CDR3 is made up of 16 amino acids. In nucleotides, the CDR3 is TGTGCCAGCAGTTACTCGGGACAGCCCTCTTCCTACGAGCAGTACTTC. The encoded protein is CASSYSGQPSSYEQYF.

The chain has TRBV18 and TRBJ1-4; tentatively, D is TRBD1 (6 bases). Trimming shortened V by 3 bases and J by 7 bases, and 15 bases separated the two germline ends. The CDR3 totals 15 residues. Looked up from germline, CDR1 is KGHSH and CDR2 is LQKENI. The CDR3: CASSPPTGRFEKLFF. CDR3 coding DNA: TGTGCCAGCTCACCGCCGACAGGCCGGTTTGAAAAACTGTTTTTT.

The genes are TRBV6-2 or TRBV6-3 and TRBJ2-7, with 9 bases that match TRBD2. Germline-derived CDR1 and CDR2 are MNHEY and SVGEGT. The CDR3 totals 15 residues. V lost 4 bases and J lost 4; bases outside the gene matches: 8. CDR3 in DNA: TGTGCCAGCAGTTCTGCGGGAGGGCCTAAGTACGAGCAGTACTTC. It yields the protein CASSSAGGPKYEQYF.

The V and J genes are TRBV5-1 and TRBJ1-2; tentative D call: TRBD1 (5 bases). CDR3 length: 14 residues. Looked up from germline, CDR1 is SGHRS and CDR2 is YFSETQ. Trimming removed 3 bases from V and 6 bases from J, with 15 bases in between. In DNA form, the CDR3 reads TGCGCCAGCAGCTCCACTCAGGGTTGGGATGGCTACACCTTC. Residues: CASSSTQGWDGYTF.

The V gene is TRBV6-5, the J gene TRBJ2-7, with a weak D call TRBD2 (6 bases). This CDR3 has 14 amino acids. The germline gives CDR1 MNHEY, CDR2 SVGAGI. V lost 6 bases to trimming and J lost 4 bases, with 16 bases between them. CDR3: CASRGAGTSYEQYF. For the CDR3, the DNA is TGTGCCAGCAGGGGAGCAGGGACTTCTTACGAGCAGTACTTC.

The CDR3 here is CASGVQGANEQFF. The CDR3 DNA reads TGTGCCAGCGGGGTACAGGGGGCGAATGAGCAGTTCTTC. This chain connects TRBV6-4 to TRBJ2-1; 9 positions agree with TRBD1. From germline, CDR1 is MRHNA and CDR2 SNTAGT. V lost 8 bases to trimming and J lost 7 bases; unmatched junction nucleotides: 6. The CDR3 sequence is 13 residues long.

This chain connects TRBV3-1 (or the pseudogene TRBV3-2) to TRBJ2-1; D call uncertain. Trimming took off 4 bases at V and 2 bases at J, with 12 bases between the two ends. Germline CDR1 and CDR2: LGHDT and YNNKEL (reference sequence). The CDR3 is 15 residues long. DNA of the CDR3: TGTGCCAGCAGCCCAGACGCGAGTCCCTACAATGAGCAGTTCTTC. Translating it yields CASSPDASPYNEQFF.

This sequence joins TRBV5-4 and TRBJ2-5, with 7 positions matching TRBD2. The V and J ends lost 0 bases and 2 bases, in that order; junction bases with no gene match: 4. Looked up from germline, CDR1 is SGHNT and CDR2 is YYREEE (reference sequence). The length of the CDR3 is 15 residues. The CDR3 sequence is CASSLGSSGQETQYF. The CDR3 DNA follows: TGTGCCAGCAGCTTGGGATCTAGCGGACAAGAGACCCAGTACTTC.

This clone was seen more than once but under ten times. This chain links TRBV5-4 with TRBJ1-3; TRBD1 agrees at 10 bases. Germline V gene data show CDR1 as SGHNT and CDR2 as YYREEE (reference sequence). The trim removed 8 bases at V and 4 bases at J, leaving 3 bases unmatched. CDR3 length: 13 residues. The CDR3 here is CASRQGAGNTIYF. CDR3 coding DNA: TGTGCCAGTCGACAGGGGGCAGGAAACACCATATATTTT.

In DNA form, the CDR3 reads TGCGCCAGCAGCCAAGATGTAGGTGCAGGCCAAGAGACCCAGTACTTC. It yields the protein CASSQDVGAGQETQYF. V and J are TRBV4-1 and TRBJ2-5; D gene ambiguous. This CDR3 spans 16 amino acids. Per germline, CDR1 MGHRA and CDR2 YSYEKL. V was shortened by 0 bases and J by 1 base, with 12 bases between the two germline ends.

This clone has only one observation. This chain connects TRBV6-5 to TRBJ1-2; D possibly corresponds to TRBD1 (5 bases). This CDR3 spans 12 amino acids. Per the germline V gene, CDR1 is MNHEY and CDR2 is SVGAGI. V shed 11 bases and J shed 8 bases, with 18 bases lying between them. Written as DNA, the CDR3 is TGTGCCTCTACGCAGGGTTCTATGGGCTACACCTTC. Its translation is CASTQGSMGYTF.

This clone was observed once. The J gene is TRBJ1-1, the V gene TRBV2; 8 bases agree with TRBD1. The CDR3 consists of 13 residues. The germline V gene has CDR1 SNHLY and CDR2 FYNNEI. With 6 bases clipped from V and 1 base from J, the junction kept 1 base outside the gene matches. CDR3 sequence: CASRGQANTEAFF. For the CDR3, the DNA is TGTGCCAGCAGGGGACAGGCGAACACTGAAGCTTTCTTT.

This sequence joins TRBV19 and TRBJ1-1; 10 bases line up with TRBD1. The germline gives CDR1 LNHDA, CDR2 SQIVND (reference sequence). This CDR3 has 16 amino acids. Trimming took 7 bases from V and 3 from J; bases not matched to a gene: 11. The CDR3 DNA reads TGTGCCAGTACCATACGGGACAGGGGAGAGGACACTGAAGCTTTCTTT. This sequence encodes CASTIRDRGEDTEAFF. The whole variable domain, remainder taken from reference TRBV19 and TRBJ1-1, is DGGITQSPKYLFRKEGQNVTLSCEQNLNHDAMYWYRQDPGQGLRLIYYSQIVNDFQKGDIAEGYSVSREKKESFPLTVTSAQKNPTAFYLCASTIRDRGEDTEAFFGQGTRLTVV.

The chain is built from TRBV27 and TRBJ1-1; weak D call: TRBD1 (5 bases). CDR1 is MNHEY, CDR2 SMNVEV, per germline (reference sequence). The V gene lost 4 bases and the J gene lost 7 bases, with 16 bases spanning the gap. The CDR3 length is 14 residues. The DNA for the CDR3 is TGTGCCAGCAGTTCGCCGGGACTTAAAATTGAAGCTTTCTTT. It codes for CASSSPGLKIEAFF.

The chain couples TRBV11-2 to TRBJ2-3; D is perhaps TRBD2 (5 bases). V shed 5 bases and J shed 6 bases, with 21 bases lying between them. CDR1 is SGHAT and CDR2 is FQNNGV in the germline V gene. The CDR3 has 16 residues. CDR3 protein: CASSPTGGLYADTQYF. The CDR3 nucleotides read TGTGCCAGCAGCCCGACGGGTGGACTTTATGCGGATACGCAGTATTTT.

The chain has TRBV7-9 and TRBJ2-3, with 14 bases that match TRBD2. The V segment lost 5 bases and the J segment 0 bases; nucleotides outside the gene matches: 4. Germline CDR1 reads SEHNR; CDR2 reads FQNEAQ (reference sequence). This CDR3 has 17 amino acids. In nucleotides, the CDR3 is TGTGCCAGCAGCACAAGGACTAGCGGGGGGAGCACAGATACGCAGTATTTT. It specifies CASSTRTSGGSTDTQYF.

The rearrangement uses TRBV4-1 and TRBJ2-5; 14 bases map to TRBD2. This CDR3 has 21 amino acids. Germline CDR1 is MGHRA and CDR2 is YSYEKL. The J segment lost 2 bases and the V segment lost 3 bases, leaving 17 bases of the junction unmatched. CDR3: CASSHIKPGTSGSGGQETQYF. The DNA of the CDR3 is TGCGCCAGCAGCCACATAAAGCCAGGGACTAGCGGGAGTGGAGGGCAAGAGACCCAGTACTTC.

The chain joins TRBV29-1 to TRBJ1-1, with 10 nucleotides matching TRBD1. Trimming cost V 5 bases and J 5 bases; bases outside gene matches: 11. The CDR3 sequence is 15 residues long. Germline V gene lookup returns CDR1 SQVTM and CDR2 ANQGSEA. CDR3 protein: CSVTWGTGANTEAFF. CDR3 in DNA: TGCAGCGTTACCTGGGGGACAGGGGCGAATACTGAAGCTTTCTTT.

The rearrangement links TRBV13 to TRBJ2-5, with 11 nucleotides matching TRBD2. The CDR3 runs to 14 residues. Trimming cost V 5 bases and J 5 bases; bases outside gene matches: 4. CDR1 is PRHDT and CDR2 is FYEKMQ in the germline V gene (reference sequence). Here the CDR3 reads CASSSLAGGETQYF. The DNA for the CDR3 is TGTGCCAGCAGCAGTCTAGCGGGAGGCGAGACCCAGTACTTC.

This clone appeared once. The gene calls are TRBV19 and TRBJ1-2; 9 bases are shared with TRBD1. The germline gives CDR1 LNHDA, CDR2 SQIVND (reference sequence). The junction had 8 bases not matched to a gene; V was cut back by 7 bases and J by 5 bases. The CDR3 spans 14 residues. The CDR3 region is CASNFRGQGYGYTF. For the CDR3, the DNA is TGTGCCAGTAATTTTAGGGGACAGGGATATGGCTACACCTTC.

For the CDR3, the DNA is TGTGCCAGTAGTATCCCCCTAGCGAGAGCCTACTCTGGGGCCAACGTCCTGACTTTC. Translated: CASSIPLARAYSGANVLTF. The rearrangement joins TRBV19 to TRBJ2-6, with D perhaps matching TRBD2 (6 bases). Trimming cost V 3 bases and J 0 bases, with 18 bases left between them. This CDR3 has 19 residues. CDR1 LNHDA and CDR2 SQIVND come from the germline V gene (reference sequence).

The rearrangement links TRBV10-1 to TRBJ1-2, with D perhaps TRBD1 (5 bases). The germline V gene has CDR1 WNHNN and CDR2 SYGVQD (reference sequence). The CDR3 has 15 residues. The V gene lost 2 bases and the J gene lost 0 bases, with 10 bases spanning the gap. The chain's CDR3 is CASSERWGANYGYTF. In nucleotides, the CDR3 is TGCGCCAGCAGTGAGAGGTGGGGCGCTAACTATGGCTACACCTTC.

The V call is TRBV19, the J call TRBJ1-1; 10 bases are a match to TRBD1. The CDR3 length is 13 residues. Germline V gives CDR1 LNHDA, CDR2 SQIVND (reference sequence). Trimming took 8 bases from V and 1 from J; bases not matched to a gene: 1. CDR3: CASGDRGNTEAFF. CDR3 nucleotides: TGTGCCAGTGGGGACAGGGGGAACACTGAAGCTTTCTTT.